These T cell receptor beta chains were read from a single sample in a study of identical twins. MiXCR, applied by TCRdb to the 5' RACE reads, yields one record per CDR3 protein. This table has 1.5 million to 2 million distinct CDR3 sequences, under 35% appearing once. Source material: cord blood. The source of these receptors is a newborn girl in good health. Both conserved end residues are part of each CDR3. Each record gives: V gene, J gene, clone size, D gene, CDR3 protein, CDR3 DNA. A D gene is named only where the DNA matches it firmly. Clone size is given for some rows only: seen once, a few or many times, or a class if the clone is expanded.

TRBV28	TRBJ2-3	few	TRBD2	CATTVSGGTDTQYF	TGTGCCACCACGGTCAGCGGGGGCACAGATACGCAGTATTTT
TRBV18	TRBJ2-7	.	TRBD2	CASSPPETSGYNEQYF	TGTGCCAGCTCACCACCTGAAACTAGCGGGTACAATGAGCAGTACTTC
TRBV20-1	TRBJ2-3	many	.	CSALLGLDTQYF	TGCAGTGCTCTACTAGGTCTAGATACGCAGTATTTT
TRBV4-1	TRBJ2-5	many	.	CASSQGSLEETQYF	TGCGCCAGCAGCCAAGGGTCACTAGAAGAGACCCAGTACTTC
TRBV4-2	TRBJ2-2	.	TRBD2	CASSQVSGRDGELFF	TGTGCCAGCAGCCAAGTTTCGGGGAGGGACGGGGAGCTGTTTTTT
TRBV5-1	TRBJ2-5	.	TRBD2	CASSRGSGGAEETQYF	TGCGCCAGCAGCCGAGGGAGCGGGGGGGCGGAAGAGACCCAGTACTTC
TRBV12-3/TRBV12-4	TRBJ2-5	once	TRBD2	CAGSSPGLAGGRIYNEQYF	TGTGCCGGCAGTTCCCCGGGACTAGCGGGAGGCCGTATCTACAATGAGCAGTACTTC
TRBV28	TRBJ1-2	few	TRBD1	CASRPTPGQGPTNYGYTF	TGTGCCAGCCGTCCCACTCCGGGACAGGGGCCAACTAACTATGGCTACACCTTC
TRBV7-9	TRBJ1-5	.	TRBD1	CAGSLGGRVDQPQHF	TGTGCCGGCAGCTTAGGGGGCAGGGTCGATCAGCCCCAGCATTTT
TRBV2	TRBJ2-1	.	.	CASSQAGTDYNEQVF	TGTGCCAGCAGTCAGGCCGGGACTGACTACAATGAGCAGGTCTTC
TRBV12-3/TRBV12-4	TRBJ2-7	few	TRBD2	CASSLSSGATYEQYF	TGTGCCAGCAGTTTAAGTAGCGGGGCTACCTACGAGCAGTACTTC
TRBV29-1	TRBJ2-7	many	.	CSVRGEYEQYF	TGCAGCGTTAGGGGGGAATACGAGCAGTACTTC
TRBV5-5	TRBJ1-2	.	TRBD1	CASSLVAGGNYGYTF	TGTGCCAGCAGCTTGGTAGCAGGGGGTAACTATGGCTACACCTTC
TRBV4-1	TRBJ1-2	few	TRBD1	CASSQDQGTGGYGYTF	TGCGCCAGCAGCCAAGATCAAGGGACAGGGGGCTATGGCTACACCTTC
TRBV6-2/TRBV6-3	TRBJ2-1	.	TRBD2	CASSQRGLAGEYNEQFF	TGTGCCAGCAGTCAGAGGGGACTAGCGGGAGAGTACAATGAGCAGTTCTTC
TRBV7-9	TRBJ1-2	.	TRBD1	CASSLRTGNSNYGYTF	TGTGCCAGCAGCCTCCGGACAGGGAACTCTAACTATGGCTACACCTTC
TRBV20-1	TRBJ1-2	.	.	CRPGGSSYGYTF	TGCAGACCCGGGGGGAGCTCCTATGGCTACACCTTC
TRBV24-1	TRBJ2-3	.	.	CATSEGGHSSTDTQYF	TGTGCCACCAGTGAGGGGGGACATTCTAGCACAGATACGCAGTATTTT
TRBV21-1	TRBJ1-4	.	.	CASSKLGGRRNEKLFF	TGTGCCAGCAGCAAATTGGGGGGACGGCGTAATGAAAAACTGTTTTTT
TRBV20-1	TRBJ1-1	few	.	CSARVGRTEAFF	TGCAGTGCTAGAGTGGGCAGGACTGAAGCTTTCTTT
TRBV29-1	TRBJ2-1	many	TRBD2	CSVRASGGSYNEQFF	TGCAGCGTTAGGGCTAGCGGGGGTTCATACAATGAGCAGTTCTTC
TRBV21-1	TRBJ1-1	few	.	CASSKLQGRGTEAFF	TGTGCCAGCAGCAAACTTCAGGGGCGGGGAACTGAAGCTTTCTTT
TRBV5-4	TRBJ2-5	.	.	CASSLGPGEETQYF	TGTGCCAGCAGCTTGGGGCCGGGGGAAGAGACCCAGTACTTC
TRBV4-1	TRBJ2-3	.	.	CASSQVTHERTDTQYF	TGCGCCAGCAGCCAAGTTACTCACGAGCGGACAGATACGCAGTATTTT
TRBV3-1	TRBJ2-7	.	TRBD2	CASSQVTSGTSYEQYF	TGTGCCAGCAGCCAAGTTACTAGCGGGACCTCCTACGAGCAGTACTTC
TRBV11-1	TRBJ1-1	.	.	CASSITRNTEAFF	TGTGCCAGCAGCATTACGAGGAACACTGAAGCTTTCTTT
TRBV11-2	TRBJ2-1	few	.	CASSLGLGGGSYNEQFF	TGTGCCAGCAGCTTAGGTTTAGGGGGAGGCTCCTACAATGAGCAGTTCTTC
TRBV20-1	TRBJ2-5	few	.	CSVAIQETQYF	TGCAGTGTAGCCATACAAGAGACCCAGTACTTC
TRBV6-1	TRBJ1-2	.	TRBD1	CASSPLEARGLRGYTF	TGTGCCAGCAGCCCCTTGGAGGCCAGGGGGCTTCGGGGCTACACCTTC
TRBV3-1	TRBJ1-2	once	.	CASSQDPAGGYTF	TGTGCCAGCAGCCAAGACCCGGCGGGTGGCTACACCTTC
TRBV5-5	TRBJ1-1	few	.	CASSLRPGVEAFF	TGTGCCAGCAGCTTGCGACCGGGAGTGGAAGCTTTCTTT
TRBV28	TRBJ2-7	few	.	CASSLEQPYEQYF	TGTGCCAGCAGTTTGGAACAACCCTACGAGCAGTACTTC